This T cell receptor (beta chain) was documented in a study of blood T cell repertoires in COVID-19. Across the study: Acute-phase and convalescent COVID-19 samples originated in the United States, Italy and Spain.

In the source study's methods: Reference gene primer amplification gave nucleated cell count estimates. Using immunoSEQ multiplex PCR, the repertoire was profiled, and TCRdb retains in-frame clones only, with some absent. Clone size and the V and J calls come from that table; the DNA yielded D and trimming. The sample holds 150,000 or so clones; roughly 87% are singletons and the top ten take 7% to 8%. Recruits, aged about 18 to 100 years, lived in 24 US areas. Before being deemed recovered, Cohort 3 donors had two negative PCRs, clearance, or symptom resolution. This CDR3 spans 15 amino acids. Germline lookup yields CDR1 MDHEN and CDR2 SYDVKM. Trimming cost V 6 bases and J 4 bases; bases outside gene matches: 6.

The chain carries TRBV28 and TRBJ1-5; TRBD1 aligns across 10 bases. The sequenced sample was PBMCs or T cells enriched from blood (not recorded which). The TCR sequence derives from a woman aged 45-65 years who had recovered from COVID-19. The CDR3 DNA reads as TGTGCCAGCAGAAAGACAGGGGGCGCAAATCAGCCCCAGCATTTT. Protein product: CASRKTGGANQPQHF. The entire variable domain, with the rest obtained from reference TRBV28 and TRBJ1-5, is as follows: DVKVTQSSRYLVKRTGEKVFLECVQDMDHENMFWYRQDPGLGLRLIYFSYDVKMKEKGDIPEGYSVSREKKERFSLILESASTNQTSMYLCASRKTGGANQPQHFGDGTRLSIL.